The clone carrying this T cell receptor beta chain appeared a few times. Its matching antigen is unknown. Germline CDR1 is SGDLS and CDR2 is YYNGEE. This CDR3 is 16 amino acids long. The ends lost 0 bases at V and 5 bases at J; junction bases unmatched: 9. This entry belongs to a study of T cells in Graves' hyperthyroidism and ophthalmopathy. Based on clinical symptoms, serum thyroxine and TRAb, thyroid ultrasound and orbital computed tomography, diagnoses were reached. Study-wide points: The model predicted ophthalmopathy a median 6.5 months before onset. Clonotypes that were expanded in thyroid above 0.001 mostly appeared in blood too.

Regions amplified from RNA transcripts were the TCR beta CDR3 regions. The primer set for the first-round RT-PCR of the TCR CDR3 was HTBI. Each CDR3 protein is one row after TCRdb ran MiXCR on the multiplex PCR reads. The sample contains more than 550,000 distinct CDR3 sequences, roughly 46% of which appear only once. The genes are TRBV9 and TRBJ2-7, with 9 bases that match TRBD1. The sample comprised peripheral blood or thyroid tissue (not recorded which). The source is an adult man with Graves' disease, either hyperthyroidism or ophthalmopathy (not recorded which). Written as DNA, the CDR3 is TGTGCCAGCAGCGTAGGGACAAACAGGGGGCAGGACGAGCAGTACTTC. Translated, it gives CASSVGTNRGQDEQYF.